What follows are 14 T cell receptor beta chains derived from one specimen sequenced in a study of shared clonotypes between healthy human individuals. Libraries were prepared by immunoSEQ multiplex PCR; TCRdb keeps only in-frame clonotypes and omits some of them. Of about 1.1 million clones listed, roughly 74% are singletons. Specimen: memory CD4+ T cells from PBMCs. The subset here: CD45RA-negative fraction. These TCRs come from a man aged 18-30 years in good health. Some clones in this sample may be carry-over from other donors' samples.

Concerning this clone: Possible read error: a much larger clone is one base away. The conserved phenylalanine or tryptophan is not found at the CDR3 terminus, so this likely reflects a read error. The CDR3 region is CASSLTGQRNTEAFS. DNA of the CDR3: TGCGCCAGCAGCTTGACGGGACAGAGGAACACTGAAGCTTTCTCT. The genes are TRBV5-1 and TRBJ1-1; 7 bases line up with TRBD1. CDR1 SGHRS and CDR2 YFSETQ come from the germline V gene. V trimming: 1 base; J trimming: 1 base; junction bases outside the gene matches: 4. The CDR3 loop spans 15 amino acids.

In DNA form, the CDR3 reads TGTGCCAGCAGCCTACAGGGAAGGGACACCGGGGAGCTGTTTTTT. The encoded protein is CASSLQGRDTGELFF. The chain couples TRBV2 to TRBJ2-2; possible D gene TRBD1, 6 bases. CDR1 SNHLY and CDR2 FYNNEI come from the germline V gene. The CDR3 spans 15 residues. Trimming cost V 6 bases and J 3 bases, with 14 bases left between them.

The chain links TRBV7-3 to TRBJ1-3, with a possible D match to TRBD1 (6 bases). The V gene's germline CDR1 is SGHTA and CDR2 FQGTGA. Trimming shortened V by 2 bases and J by 11 bases, and 10 bases separated the two germline ends. This CDR3 spans 12 amino acids. The CDR3 region has the DNA TGTGCCAGCAGCTTATCGACAGGCCCCATATATTTT. It codes for CASSLSTGPIYF. Full variable domain (outside the CDR3, taken from reference TRBV7-3 and TRBJ1-3): GAGVSQTPSNKVTEKGKYVELRCDPISGHTALYWYRQSLGQGPEFLIYFQGTGAADDSGLPNDRFFAVRPEGSVSTLKIQRTERGDSAVYLCASSLSTGPIYFGEGSWLTVV.

The chain combines TRBV7-6 with TRBJ2-7; possibly TRBD1 for D (5 bases). The V gene lost 5 bases and the J gene lost 2 bases, with 13 bases spanning the gap. This CDR3 comprises 14 residues. Germline V CDR1 and CDR2: SGHVS, FNYEAQ. CDR3 loop: CASSAPDRAYEQYF. The CDR3 coding sequence is TGTGCCAGCAGCGCGCCCGACAGAGCCTACGAGCAGTACTTC.

Turning to this clone: It is likely a read error: a sequence one base away is far more abundant. The conserved final phenylalanine or tryptophan is absent from the CDR3, which likely points to a read error. The chain is built from TRBV18 and TRBJ1-1; 7 bases match TRBD1. The CDR3 extends over 15 amino acids. Germline-derived CDR1 and CDR2 are KGHSH and LQKENI. Germline trimming cut 3 bases from V and 10 bases from J; bases unmatched to any gene: 14. CDR3 residues: CASSPLARGRVGAFL. CDR3 coding DNA: TGTGCCAGCTCACCCCTGGCGAGGGGGCGGGTTGGAGCTTTCCTT.

This clone is medium-sized. The same CDR3 can be traced to other DNA sequences in this sample. The chain joins TRBV2 to TRBJ1-2; 10 nucleotides line up with TRBD1. Per germline, CDR1 SNHLY and CDR2 FYNNEI. The J segment lost 6 bases and the V segment lost 6 bases, leaving 7 bases of the junction unmatched. This CDR3 is built from 14 residues. DNA of the CDR3: TGTGCCAGCAGGGAGGGACAGGGGTCGCATGGCTACACCTTC. Protein sequence: CASREGQGSHGYTF.

The rearrangement uses TRBV19 and TRBJ1-1; D is uncertain. The CDR3 extends over 14 amino acids. Germline CDR1 reads LNHDA; CDR2 reads SQIVND (reference sequence). Trimming pared 7 bases from V and 0 bases from J, leaving 12 bases between. CDR3 protein: CASKLQNMNTEAFF. In nucleotides, the CDR3 is TGTGCCAGTAAACTACAAAACATGAACACTGAAGCTTTCTTT. Looking up the rest from reference TRBV19 and TRBJ1-1 gives the full variable domain: DGGITQSPKYLFRKEGQNVTLSCEQNLNHDAMYWYRQDPGQGLRLIYYSQIVNDFQKGDIAEGYSVSREKKESFPLTVTSAQKNPTAFYLCASKLQNMNTEAFFGQGTRLTVV.

CDR3 sequence: CASSQEGSAEKLFF. The CDR3 DNA reads TGTGCCAGCAGCCAAGAGGGATCGGCGGAAAAACTGTTTTTT. The rearrangement links TRBV14 to TRBJ1-4, with no clear D. In germline, CDR1 is SGHDN, CDR2 FVKESK. With 0 bases removed from V and 8 bases from J, the gap between germline ends came to 10 bases. CDR3 size: 14 residues.

The V and J genes are TRBV19 and TRBJ2-3; D ambiguous. V gave up 1 base and J gave up 1 base, with 6 bases separating them. The CDR3 is made up of 14 amino acids. Germline V gene sequence: CDR1 LNHDA, CDR2 SQIVND (reference sequence). The DNA for the CDR3 is TGTGCCAGTAGTATAGCCACTGGCACAGATACGCAGTATTTT. Protein sequence: CASSIATGTDTQYF.

The rearrangement uses TRBV28 and TRBJ1-3; D remains ambiguous. V dropped 6 bases and J dropped 8 bases, with 14 bases sitting between them. CDR3 length: 13 residues. CDR1 is MDHEN, CDR2 SYDVKM, per germline. The CDR3 spells CASRGVPTDTIYF. Written as DNA, the CDR3 is TGTGCCAGCAGGGGAGTCCCAACGGACACCATATATTTT.

The chain is built from TRBV7-9 and TRBJ2-1; the D is unclear. Germline loops: CDR1 SEHNR, CDR2 FQNEAQ (reference sequence). This CDR3 is built from 15 residues. Trimming removed 5 bases at V and 6 bases at J, with 17 bases between. The CDR3 region is CASSQTEKVFNEQFF. The CDR3 bases are TGTGCCAGCAGCCAAACCGAGAAAGTGTTCAATGAGCAGTTCTTC. Supplemented by reference TRBV7-9 and TRBJ2-1, the full variable domain reads DTGVSQNPRHKITKRGQNVTFRCDPISEHNRLYWYRQTLGQGPEFLTYFQNEAQLEKSRLLSDRFSAERPKGSFSTLEIQRTEQGDSAMYLCASSQTEKVFNEQFFGPGTRLTVL.

CDR3 coding DNA: TGTGCCAGCAGCCCTGGGGCAGCAGCTAACTATGGCTACACCTTC. This codes for CASSPGAAANYGYTF. The gene calls are TRBV7-2 and TRBJ1-2, with D possibly being TRBD1 (5 bases). CDR1 is SGHTA, CDR2 FQGNSA, per germline. Trimming removed 5 bases at V and 0 bases at J, with 13 bases between. The CDR3 contains 15 residues.

The V call is TRBV11-3, the J call TRBJ2-1, with 7 bases identical to TRBD2. This CDR3 has 16 residues. J gave up 3 bases and V 3 bases, and 8 bases lay outside the gene matches. Per germline, CDR1 SGHNT and CDR2 YENEEA. The CDR3 is CASSFLQASGYNEQFF. The CDR3 nucleotides are TGTGCCAGCAGCTTCCTCCAGGCTAGCGGCTACAATGAGCAGTTCTTC.

CDR3 sequence: CASNSDPGKLDYNEQFF. DNA for the CDR3: TGTGCCAGCAACTCCGACCCCGGGAAATTGGACTACAATGAGCAGTTCTTC. The J gene is TRBJ2-1, the V gene TRBV28; the D gene is possibly TRBD2 (5 bases). The ends were cut back, 7 bases at V and 3 bases at J, with 22 bases in the middle. The germline gives CDR1 MDHEN, CDR2 SYDVKM. The CDR3 runs 17 residues. The full variable domain, in which reference TRBV28 and TRBJ2-1 provide the parts outside the CDR3, is DVKVTQSSRYLVKRTGEKVFLECVQDMDHENMFWYRQDPGLGLRLIYFSYDVKMKEKGDIPEGYSVSREKKERFSLILESASTNQTSMYLCASNSDPGKLDYNEQFFGPGTRLTVL.